This T cell receptor (beta chain) stems from a study of blood T cell repertoires in COVID-19. In the study overall: Material from acute and convalescent COVID-19 was sourced from the United States, Italy and Spain.

This CDR3 contains 14 residues. Losses at the gene ends were 2 bases for V and 11 bases for J; bases not matched to a gene: 11. The germline gives CDR1 SQVTM, CDR2 ANQGSEA. Under the authors' procedure: Estimated nucleated cell counts came from reference gene primer amplification. The data were produced by immunoSEQ multiplex PCR, yet TCRdb's version contains in-frame clones alone and is incomplete. V and J calls and clone size are copied from that table; D and trimming were computed from the DNA. The sample has about 200,000 clones, about 88% seen once; the top ten hold about 5%. The TCR comes from a woman over 75 with acute or convalescent COVID-19. This chain connects TRBV29-1 to TRBJ1-2; 10 bases are a match to TRBD1. The specimen was peripheral blood. DNA of the CDR3: TGCAGCGTTGAAAGCCCGGGACAGGGGTATTGGTACACCTTC. It specifies CSVESPGQGYWYTF.